Detailed here is one TCR beta chain. Its cognate antigen is unknown. These data are taken from a study of cytomegalovirus exposure and HLA in healthy donors. Findings of the study overall: The study reported that TCR beta sequences accurately predicted HLA-A and HLA-B alleles in most subjects. One variant, a missense change in DCLRE1C, was linked in a later analysis to TCR beta V- and J-gene trimming. Researchers catalogued around 150 TCR beta chains as cytomegalovirus-associated.

Both 60 Vbeta primers and 13 Jbeta primers went into the PCR. Produced via immunoSEQ multiplex PCR; TCRdb's table is partial and in-frame only. The sample holds fewer than 110,000 clones, approximately 70% seen once. V dropped 5 bases and J dropped 5 bases, with 12 bases sitting between them. The germline CDR1 and CDR2 sequences are MDHEN and SYDVKM. This CDR3 spans 13 amino acids. The chain couples TRBV28 to TRBJ2-5; D uncertain. This sequence was found in a woman between 50 and 59 years old in good health and CMV-seronegative. Sequenced input: PBMCs. The CDR3 DNA reads as TGTGCCAGCAGTCCCCCCTATCCGGAGACCCAGTACTTC. Encoded protein: CASSPPYPETQYF.